This record concerns one T cell receptor (beta chain) sequence. Its antigen is still unknown. The data originate from a study of T cell responses to AZD1222 COVID-19 vaccine. Study background: Second doses were pooled across both intervals (about 4 or about 12 weeks). Study-wide results and caveats: Sampling captured repertoires only after the peak T cell response. Spike was spanned by vaccine-associated CD4 TCRs, which were dominant at 160-218 and 743-854.

The protocol was immunoSEQ multiplex PCR, while the TCRdb copy is restricted to in-frame clones and leaves out a portion. The table has under 150,000 clones, roughly 88% seen once; the top ten hold about 15%. The ends were cut back, 5 bases at V and 10 bases at J, with 12 bases in the middle. Germline-derived CDR1 and CDR2 are SGHTA and FQGTGA. CDR3 length: 13 residues. This sequence joins TRBV7-3 and TRBJ1-6; D may be TRBD1 (6 bases). The clonotype was recovered from an adult in good health. This specimen was peripheral blood, taken on day 0 of AZD1222 vaccination. In DNA, the CDR3 is TGTGCCAGCAGCGCCCGGGACACATCACCCCTCCACTTT. The encoded protein is CASSARDTSPLHF.